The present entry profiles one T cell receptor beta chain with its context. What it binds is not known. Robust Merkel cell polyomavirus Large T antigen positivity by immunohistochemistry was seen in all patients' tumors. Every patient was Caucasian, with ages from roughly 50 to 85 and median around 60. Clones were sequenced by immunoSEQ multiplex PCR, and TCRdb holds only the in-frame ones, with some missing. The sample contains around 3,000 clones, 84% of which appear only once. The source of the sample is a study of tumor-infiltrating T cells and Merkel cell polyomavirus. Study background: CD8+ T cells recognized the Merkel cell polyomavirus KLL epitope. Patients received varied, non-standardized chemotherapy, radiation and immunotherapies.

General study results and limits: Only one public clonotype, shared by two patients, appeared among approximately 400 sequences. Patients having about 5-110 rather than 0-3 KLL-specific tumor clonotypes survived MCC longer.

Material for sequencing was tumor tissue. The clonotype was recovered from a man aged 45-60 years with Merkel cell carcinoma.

CDR3 nucleotides: TGTGCCAGCAGTTACCGCCCTGAGGGCGTGGGACTACCATTGAATGAGCAGTTCTTC. It codes for CASSYRPEGVGLPLNEQFF. V and J are TRBV27 and TRBJ2-1; 7 nucleotides match TRBD2. V was pared by 4 bases and J by 7 bases, with 22 bases of the junction left unmatched. Germline CDR1 reads MNHEY; CDR2 reads SMNVEV (reference sequence). This CDR3 has 19 residues.